This TCR beta chain was profiled in a study of response to subunit inactivated influenza vaccine. TCRdb re-called the RT-PCR reads with MiXCR, one entry per CDR3 protein. The sample contains around 480,000 distinct CDR3 sequences, 16% of which appear only once. This clonotype was counted a single time. Antigen unknown. Regarding the study as a whole: There was a suggestion from the authors that each seasonal influenza vaccination recruits few new T cells.

The V end was cut by 7 bases, the J end by 5 bases, with 11 bases between. Germline CDR1 reads SGHAT; CDR2 reads FQDESV (reference sequence). The CDR3 is made up of 12 amino acids. The specimen was CD4+ T cells sorted from PBMCs, collected around 25 months after vaccination. The chain combines TRBV11-1 with TRBJ2-5; tentatively, D is TRBD1 (6 bases). The receptor comes from a man in his fifties or sixties who received an inactivated influenza vaccine. The CDR3 nucleotides are TGTGCCAGCACACAGGGTGAGGAGACCCAGTACTTC. As protein: CASTQGEETQYF.